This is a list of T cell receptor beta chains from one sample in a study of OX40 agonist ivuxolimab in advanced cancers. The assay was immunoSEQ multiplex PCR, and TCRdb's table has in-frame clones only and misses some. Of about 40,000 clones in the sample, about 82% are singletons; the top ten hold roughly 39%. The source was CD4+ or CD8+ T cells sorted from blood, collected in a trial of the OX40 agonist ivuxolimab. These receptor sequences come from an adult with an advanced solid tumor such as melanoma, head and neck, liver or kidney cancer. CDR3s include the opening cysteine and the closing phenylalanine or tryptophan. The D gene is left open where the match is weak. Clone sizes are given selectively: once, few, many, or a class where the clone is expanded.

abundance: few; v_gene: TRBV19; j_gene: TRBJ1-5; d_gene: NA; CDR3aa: CASSFGRVGNQPQHF; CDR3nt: TGTGCCAGTAGTTTCGGACGTGTGGGCAATCAGCCCCAGCATTTT
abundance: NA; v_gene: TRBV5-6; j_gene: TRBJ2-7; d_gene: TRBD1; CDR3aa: CASSLAYRGVPEQYF; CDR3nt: TGTGCCAGCAGCTTGGCCTACAGGGGAGTACCCGAGCAGTACTTC
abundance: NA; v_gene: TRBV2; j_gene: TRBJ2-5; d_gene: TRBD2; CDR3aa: CASSGDAGGSETQYF; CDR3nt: TGTGCCAGCAGTGGGGATGCGGGGGGCTCGGAGACCCAGTACTTC
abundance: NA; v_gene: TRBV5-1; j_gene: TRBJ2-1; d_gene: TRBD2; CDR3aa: CASSFVSGGEDEQFF; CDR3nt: TGCGCCAGCAGCTTTGTTAGCGGGGGGGAGGATGAGCAGTTCTTC
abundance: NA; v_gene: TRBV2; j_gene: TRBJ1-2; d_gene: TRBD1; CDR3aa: CASSMPGGDGGYTF; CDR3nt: TGTGCCAGCAGTATGCCAGGGGGCGACGGCGGCTACACCTTC
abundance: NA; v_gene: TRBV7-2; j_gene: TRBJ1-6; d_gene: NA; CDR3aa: CASSLRGGEHSPLHF; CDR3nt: TGTGCCAGCAGCTTACGAGGGGGAGAGCATTCACCCCTCCACTTT
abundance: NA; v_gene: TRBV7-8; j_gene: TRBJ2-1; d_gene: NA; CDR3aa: CASSLVGATYNEQFF; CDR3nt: TGTGCCAGCAGCTTAGTTGGAGCCACCTACAATGAGCAGTTCTTC
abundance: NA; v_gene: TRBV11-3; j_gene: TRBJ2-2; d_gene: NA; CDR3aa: CASSLGPGLAGELFF; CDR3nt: TGTGCCAGCAGCCTAGGCCCCGGGTTAGCGGGGGAGCTGTTTTTT
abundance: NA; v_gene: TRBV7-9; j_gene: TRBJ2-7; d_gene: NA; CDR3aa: CASSPSREQYF; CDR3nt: TGTGCCAGCAGCCCCTCTAGAGAGCAGTACTTC
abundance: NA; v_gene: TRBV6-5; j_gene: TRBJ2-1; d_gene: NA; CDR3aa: CASSDSYFNEQFF; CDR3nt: TGTGCCAGCAGTGACTCTTATTTTAATGAGCAGTTCTTC
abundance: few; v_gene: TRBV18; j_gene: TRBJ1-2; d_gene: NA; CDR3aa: CASSPGRTVDGYTF; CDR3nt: TGTGCCAGCTCACCGGGGAGGACAGTGGATGGCTACACCTTC
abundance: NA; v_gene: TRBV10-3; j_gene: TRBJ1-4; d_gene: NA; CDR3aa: CAIRPGHDATNEKLFF; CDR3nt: TGTGCCATCAGACCGGGACACGATGCAACTAATGAAAAACTGTTTTTT
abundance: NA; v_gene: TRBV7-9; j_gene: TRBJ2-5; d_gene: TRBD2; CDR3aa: CASSLGLAGGPGETQYF; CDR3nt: TGTGCCAGCAGCTTAGGTCTTGCGGGGGGGCCTGGAGAGACCCAGTACTTC
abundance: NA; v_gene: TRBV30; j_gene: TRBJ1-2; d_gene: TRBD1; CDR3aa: CAWSVVGQGPLGYTF; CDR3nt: TGTGCCTGGAGTGTAGTGGGACAGGGACCCCTCGGCTACACCTTC
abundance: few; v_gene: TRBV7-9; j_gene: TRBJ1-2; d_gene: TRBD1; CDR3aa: CASSLGTGYDYGYTF; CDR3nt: TGTGCCAGCAGCTTAGGGACAGGGTACGACTATGGCTACACCTTC
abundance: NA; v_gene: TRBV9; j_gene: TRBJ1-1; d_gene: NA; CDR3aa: CASSVAPFNTEAFF; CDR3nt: TGTGCCAGCAGCGTAGCTCCGTTTAACACTGAAGCTTTCTTT
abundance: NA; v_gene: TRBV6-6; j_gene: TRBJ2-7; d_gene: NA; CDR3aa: CASSAAFSGYEQYF; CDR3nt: TGTGCCAGCAGCGCCGCGTTCAGCGGCTACGAGCAGTACTTC
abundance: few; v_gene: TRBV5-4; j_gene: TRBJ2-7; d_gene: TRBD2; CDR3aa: CASSPGTSGVYEQYF; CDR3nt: TGTGCCAGCAGCCCTGGGACTAGCGGGGTCTACGAGCAGTACTTC
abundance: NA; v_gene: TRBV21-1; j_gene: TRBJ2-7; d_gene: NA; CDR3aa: CASSKVWTSGGYEQYF; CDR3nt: TGTGCCAGCAGCAAAGTTTGGACTAGCGGGGGTTACGAGCAGTACTTC
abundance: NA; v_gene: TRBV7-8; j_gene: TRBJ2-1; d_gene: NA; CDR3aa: CASSLGTANNEQFF; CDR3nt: TGTGCCAGCAGCTTAGGGACGGCCAACAATGAGCAGTTCTTC
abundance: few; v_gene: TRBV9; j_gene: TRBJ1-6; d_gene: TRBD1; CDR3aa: CASSENRGHSPLHF; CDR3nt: TGTGCCAGCAGTGAGAACAGGGGGCATTCACCCCTCCACTTT
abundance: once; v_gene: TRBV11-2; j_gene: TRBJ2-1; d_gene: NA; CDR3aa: CASSRDQGRDEQFF; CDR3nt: TGTGCCAGCAGCCGCGACCAGGGCCGCGATGAGCAGTTCTTC
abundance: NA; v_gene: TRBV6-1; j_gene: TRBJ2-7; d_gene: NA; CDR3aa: CASRRSQATYEQYF; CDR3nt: TGTGCCAGCAGGCGCTCACAAGCGACCTACGAGCAGTACTTC
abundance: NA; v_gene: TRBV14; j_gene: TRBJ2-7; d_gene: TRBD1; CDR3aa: CASSQGLRGLEQYF; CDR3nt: TGTGCCAGCAGCCAAGGACTTAGGGGGCTCGAGCAGTACTTC
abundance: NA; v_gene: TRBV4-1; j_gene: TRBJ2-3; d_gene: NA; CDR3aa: CASSQATTAGADTQYF; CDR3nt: TGCGCCAGCAGCCAAGCGACGACAGCTGGGGCAGATACGCAGTATTTT
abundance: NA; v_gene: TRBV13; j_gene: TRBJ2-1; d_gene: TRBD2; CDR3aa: CASSVPGLGKYNEQFF; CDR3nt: TGCGCCAGCAGCGTCCCGGGACTAGGGAAATACAATGAGCAGTTCTTC
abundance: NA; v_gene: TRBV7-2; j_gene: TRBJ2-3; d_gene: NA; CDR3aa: CASSLRRSTDTQYF; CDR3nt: TGTGCCAGCAGCTTAAGAAGGAGCACAGATACGCAGTATTTT
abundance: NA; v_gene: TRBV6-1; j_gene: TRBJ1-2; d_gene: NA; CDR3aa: CASSDMGSGKHGYTF; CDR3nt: TGTGCCAGCAGTGATATGGGTTCTGGGAAGCATGGCTACACCTTC